The entry below describes one T cell receptor (beta chain). The antigen it binds to is not known. Per-base quality was not reported, and no clone a single base away is much larger than it. Library preparation was by the immunoSEQ multiplex PCR assay. For most patients, genomic DNA was isolated using the Qiagen DNeasy Blood and Tissue Kit and was shipped frozen to Adaptive Biotechnologies for TCR sequencing. Adaptive Biotechnologies carried out high-throughput TCR-beta CDR3 sequencing of genomic DNA for most patients. Concerning the study's data processing: Adaptive's ImmunoSEQ software was the source of the TCR sequencing data for around 20 patients, while a few other patients were processed with MiXCR and VDJtools. To correct CD4 versus CD8 sorting errors, any sequence found in both subsets at a frequency ratio below 5:1 was removed. CDR3 nucleotide sequences shared by donor and recipient were removed because the origin of these sequences could not be assigned. To count as alloreactive, a clone needed at least 2-fold expansion over unstimulated cells and a minimum CFSE-low frequency of 0.002% (template counts) or 0.001% (read counts). A clone was considered mappable if detected in the sequenced pre-transplant spleen, lymph node, or MLR CFSE-low populations of the donor or recipient. The cumulative frequency of alloreactive clones was calculated as a percentage of all sequences, weighted by copy number. Held by TCRdb, this immuneACCESS table contains in-frame sequences only and omits some clones. Under half of the omission traces to an unresolved V gene where checked; the cause of the rest is unknown. V, J and clone size are taken as reported in that table, and D and trimming were inferred from the DNA itself. The sample has around 130,000 clones on record, 90% to 95% of them singletons. Around 0.16% of the sample comes from the top ten.

This record belongs to a study of graft-versus-host responses after intestinal transplantation (dated by TCRdb to about 2021). Looking at the study overall: The transplants that recipients received were multivisceral, liver-intestinal, or isolated intestinal. Every recipient was given anti-thymocyte globulin induction, followed by around three years of maintenance tacrolimus and steroids. After intestinal transplantation, graft-versus-host and host-versus-graft alloreactive T cell clones were followed in the graft, circulation and bone marrow using bulk TCR-beta CDR3 sequencing. Alloreactive clones were identified by sequencing pre-transplant mixed lymphocyte reaction products and comparing them with unstimulated pre-transplant donor and recipient T cells. A cohort of 24 intestinal transplant recipients, including one retransplant, was enrolled, and 3 patients lacking pretransplant specimens were excluded. Donor T cell macrochimerism was defined as a peak of at least 4% donor T cells among recipient peripheral blood mononuclear cells. Instead of going to the commercial service, samples from a few later patients were sequenced in-house on an Illumina MiSeq and processed with MiXCR.

Trimming takes 5 bases off V and 7 bases off J; junction bases not matched to a gene: 6. The cysteine opens and the phenylalanine closes a CDR3 of 15 amino acids. The kept DNA is CDR3 alone, 45 bases in frame from the first base. Via the germline V gene, CDR1 is MNHNS and CDR2 SASEGT. What this sample's time point label stands for: cells obtained before transplantation from donor or recipient. CD3+CD4+ and CD3+CD8+ populations were FACS-sorted from unstimulated pre-transplant donor and recipient cells taken from spleen or lymph nodes. Overall results and qualifications from the work: The relatively low number and heterogeneity of intestinal transplant patients limited the conclusions. High GvH to HvG T cell clonal ratios were observed in the allografts of patients with donor T cell macrochimerism. Early after transplant, peak levels of circulating GvH clones were found to be associated with declines in HvG clones. GvH clones were detected in recipient bone marrow, and some of these GvH clones were observed earlier in ileal mucosa or blood, consistent with an intestinal mucosal origin.

The chain uses TRBV6-1 and TRBJ1-6, with TRBD1 matching 9 junction bases. This sequence was found in a human donor who received an intestinal transplant. Sequencing used unstimulated CD4+ T cells sorted from spleen or lymph node cells, obtained before intestinal transplant. The CDR3 region has the sequence CASSQKQGANSPLHF. The DNA sequence follows: TGTGCCAGCAGTCAGAAACAGGGGGCGAATTCACCCCTCCACTTT.